These 8 T cell receptor beta chains originate from one sample sequenced in a study of T cell changes during pregnancy in multiple sclerosis. Assay used: immunoSEQ multiplex PCR; TCRdb lists only in-frame clones, some missing. The table has tens of thousands of clones, approximately 92% seen once. The sequenced sample was peripheral blood, obtained after pregnancy. Source of these receptors: a female donor with multiple sclerosis, enrolled in a pregnancy study.

In nucleotides, the CDR3 is TGCGCCAGCAGCCAAGAAATTAGGAGACAGGCCGCGTCCCAGCATTTT. Translating it yields CASSQEIRRQAASQHF. The rearrangement uses TRBV4-3 and TRBJ1-5; D is possibly TRBD1 (6 bases). V dropped 0 bases and J dropped 11 bases, with 20 bases sitting between them. The CDR3 is made up of 16 amino acids. CDR1 and CDR2 (germline): LGHNA, YSLEER.

The rearrangement joins TRBV7-3 to TRBJ2-1; D uncertain. CDR1 is SGHTA, CDR2 FQGTGA, per germline. Trimming shortened V by 2 bases and J by 0 bases, and 5 bases separated the two germline ends. This CDR3 has 14 residues. The CDR3 is CASSLHGSYNEQFF. CDR3 nucleotide sequence: TGTGCCAGCAGCTTACACGGCTCCTACAATGAGCAGTTCTTC. The whole variable domain, filled in from reference TRBV7-3 and TRBJ2-1, reads GAGVSQTPSNKVTEKGKYVELRCDPISGHTALYWYRQSLGQGPEFLIYFQGTGAADDSGLPNDRFFAVRPEGSVSTLKIQRTERGDSAVYLCASSLHGSYNEQFFGPGTRLTVL.

About this clone itself: This sequence may be a read error, since a much larger clone differs from it by one base. The chain is built from TRBV7-9 and TRBJ2-7, with a tentative D call TRBD2 (6 bases). This CDR3 is built from 15 residues. In germline, CDR1 is SEHNR, CDR2 FQNEAQ (reference sequence). V was clipped by 5 bases and J by 2 bases, with 16 bases between them. The CDR3 DNA sequence: TGTGCCAGCAGCGGCCGACTAGTGAATACCTACGAGCAGTACTTC. Translating it yields CASSGRLVNTYEQYF.

The chain is built from TRBV27 and TRBJ1-1, with D maybe TRBD1 (6 bases). Trimming took 10 bases from V and 7 from J, leaving 22 bases between them. This CDR3 has 14 amino acids. Germline CDR1 is MNHEY and CDR2 is SMNVEV (reference sequence). CDR3 sequence: CATGQLGAPFEAFF. DNA for the CDR3: TGTGCCACCGGTCAGTTGGGGGCACCGTTTGAAGCTTTCTTT.

The rearrangement links TRBV5-8 to TRBJ2-7, with a possible D match to TRBD1 (6 bases). Trimming removed 3 bases from V and 3 bases from J, with 13 bases in between. Germline V CDR1 and CDR2: SGHTS, YDEGEE. This CDR3 comprises 14 residues. The DNA of the CDR3 is TGTGCCAGCAGCTGGGGGCTAAGGAACTACGAGCAGTACTTC. This gives the protein CASSWGLRNYEQYF.

The rearrangement joins TRBV5-1 to TRBJ1-2; unclear D gene. Germline values: CDR1 SGHRS, CDR2 YFSETQ. The CDR3 spans 15 residues. Trimming took 3 bases from V and 7 from J, leaving 19 bases between them. The CDR3: CASSSPGRNLGGYTF. CDR3 nucleotide sequence: TGCGCCAGCAGCTCCCCGGGGAGGAACCTAGGTGGCTACACCTTC.

CDR3 sequence: CASSRLGTEAFF. As DNA, the CDR3 is TGTGCCAGCAGTCGTCTCGGCACTGAAGCTTTCTTT. V usage is TRBV6-5 and J usage is TRBJ1-1; D ambiguous. The CDR3 has 12 residues. CDR1 is MNHEY, CDR2 SVGAGI, per germline. The V and J ends lost 5 bases and 4 bases respectively, with 8 bases between them.

The CDR3 region has the DNA TGCGCCAGCAGCTCCGTTTGGAACACTGAAGCTTTCTTT. It encodes CASSSVWNTEAFF. V gene TRBV5-1 combines with J gene TRBJ1-1; no firm D call. Trimming pared 3 bases from V and 1 base from J, leaving 7 bases between. Germline CDR1 is SGHRS and CDR2 is YFSETQ. The CDR3 totals 13 residues.